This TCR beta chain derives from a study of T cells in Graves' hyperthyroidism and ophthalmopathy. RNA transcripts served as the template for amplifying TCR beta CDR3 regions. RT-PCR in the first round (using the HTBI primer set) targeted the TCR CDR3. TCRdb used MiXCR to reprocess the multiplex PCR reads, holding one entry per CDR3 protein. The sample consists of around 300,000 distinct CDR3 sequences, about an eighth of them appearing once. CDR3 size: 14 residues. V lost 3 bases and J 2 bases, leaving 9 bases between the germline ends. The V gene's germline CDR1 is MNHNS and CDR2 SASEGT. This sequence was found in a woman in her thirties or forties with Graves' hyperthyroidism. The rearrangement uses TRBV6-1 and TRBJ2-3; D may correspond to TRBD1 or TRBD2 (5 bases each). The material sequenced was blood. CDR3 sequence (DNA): TGTGCCAGCAGTGAGGGACGGTTCACAGATACGCAGTATTTT. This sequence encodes CASSEGRFTDTQYF.